The rows below give T cell receptor beta chains drawn from one sample of a study of identical twins. Each CDR3 protein gets one entry after TCRdb re-called the 5' RACE reads with MiXCR. The sample has 1.5 million to 2 million distinct CDR3 sequences, about 32% seen once. Material: cord blood. The receptors derive from a newborn girl in good health. Each CDR3 is given with its conserved first and last residue. The D gene is left open where the match is weak. Only some rows state a clone size, as once, few, many or a class for expanded clones.

CASSFRQPYNEQFF,TGCGCCAGCAGCTTTAGACAGCCCTACAATGAGCAGTTCTTC,.,14,TRBJ2-1,few,TRBV5-1
CSAREWGFSEQYF,TGCAGTGCTAGAGAGTGGGGGTTTAGCGAGCAGTACTTC,.,13,TRBJ2-7,.,TRBV20-1
CASSPLEGQETQYF,TGTGCCAGCTCACCTTTAGAGGGTCAAGAGACCCAGTACTTC,.,14,TRBJ2-5,few,TRBV18
CASRVEQGATPFSNQPQHF,TGTGCCAGCAGGGTAGAACAGGGGGCCACTCCCTTTAGCAATCAGCCCCAGCATTTT,TRBD1,19,TRBJ1-5,.,TRBV2
CASSLSLRESLGYTF,TGTGCCAGCAGCCTTAGTTTGAGGGAGTCCCTTGGCTACACCTTC,.,15,TRBJ1-2,few,TRBV7-9
CSVEYRSSRGYTF,TGCAGCGTTGAATACAGGTCTTCGCGAGGCTACACCTTC,.,13,TRBJ1-2,.,TRBV29-1
CASSLGAQGRTDTQYF,TGCGCCAGCAGCTTGGGGGCGCAGGGGCGCACAGATACGCAGTATTTT,.,16,TRBJ2-3,few,TRBV5-1
CSARDITGMDIYEQYF,TGCAGTGCTAGAGATATTACGGGGATGGACATCTACGAGCAGTACTTC,.,16,TRBJ2-7,.,TRBV20-1
CASSLGGGISNYGYTF,TGTGCCAGCAGCTTAGGTGGGGGGATTTCTAACTATGGCTACACCTTC,.,16,TRBJ1-2,.,TRBV7-2
CASSWQTSRRTDTQYF,TGCGCCAGCAGCTGGCAGACTAGCCGACGCACAGATACGCAGTATTTT,TRBD2,16,TRBJ2-3,few,TRBV5-1
CSAPSRQRETRFF,TGCAGTGCCCCATCCCGACAGCGAGAGACCCGCTTCTTC,.,13,TRBJ2-1,.,TRBV20-1
CATDLGSQFQETQFF,TGTGCCACCGATTTGGGGAGTCAATTTCAAGAGACCCAGTTCTTC,.,15,TRBJ2-1,.,TRBV7-9
CASNRFTNTGELFF,TGTGCCAGCAATCGATTTACGAACACCGGGGAGCTGTTTTTT,.,14,TRBJ2-2,.,TRBV28
CASSFGDYYYERYF,TGTGCCAGCAGTTTTGGAGACTATTACTACGAGCGGTACTTC,.,14,TRBJ2-4,.,TRBV12-3/TRBV12-4
CASSLGGDGSYEQYF,TGTGCCAGCAGCCTTGGAGGGGACGGTTCGTACGAGCAGTACTTC,.,15,TRBJ2-7,few,TRBV5-4
CASSPRTGANTEAFF,TGTGCCAGCAGCCCTCGGACAGGGGCGAACACTGAAGCTTTCTTT,TRBD1,15,TRBJ1-1,many,TRBV5-1